This T cell receptor (beta chain) comes out of a study of blood T cell repertoires in COVID-19. About the study: Sites across the United States, Italy and Spain contributed samples from acute and convalescent COVID-19. The cDNA or gDNA used as material had been derived from T cells, B-cell-depleted T cells, or PBMCs.

Germline V gene data show CDR1 as MNHEY and CDR2 as SVGEGT. The CDR3 covers 13 residues. V was clipped by 6 bases and J by 5 bases; unmatched bases: 4. Authors' analysis steps: Researchers report that nucleated cell counts were estimated from reference gene primer amplification. Generated by immunoSEQ multiplex PCR, the TCRdb table keeps only in-frame clones and is missing some. V, J and clone size are taken as reported in that table, and D and trimming were inferred from the DNA itself. The sample carries over 130,000 clones, 80% to 85% recorded once. The J gene is TRBJ1-5, the V gene TRBV6-2 or TRBV6-3; 7 bases fit TRBD1. The sequencing input was peripheral blood. This receptor was taken from a woman aged 60-70 years with acute or convalescent COVID-19. The CDR3 DNA follows: TGTGCCAGCAGCCGAACAGGGGATCAGCCCCAGCATTTT. This sequence encodes CASSRTGDQPQHF.